The 25 T cell receptor beta chains below come from one sample, sequenced in a study of tissue T cells after allogeneic stem cell transplantation (dated by TCRdb to the early 2020s). Library generation was performed with the immunoSEQ multiplex PCR assay. Not all clones reach the TCRdb copy of this immuneACCESS table, which keeps in-frame sequences only. Checked studies attribute under half of the gap to unresolved V genes and leave the rest unexplained. The sample yields thousands of clones; about half were counted once. The top ten clones comprise approximately 41% of the sample. The intended sense of this specimen's time point label: mouse harvest day 14 after allogeneic transplant. Mouse grafts consisting of 10^7 T-cell-depleted bone marrow cells combined with 10^6 splenic CD5+ T cells were administered by tail vein injection. The sample comprised liver tissue. The receptors derive from a female BALB/c mouse given C57BL/6 T cells with graft-versus-host disease after an allogeneic hematopoietic cell transplant.

Note on this clone: Germline and genes here are mouse. The read halts 1 residue ahead of the CDR3 end, with the missing end drawn from the germline J gene. The J gene is TRBJ2-4, the V gene TRBV13-1; 9 nucleotides agree with TRBD1. Trimming cost V 2 bases and J 3 bases; bases outside gene matches: 4. This CDR3 spans 15 amino acids. Germline CDR1 NSHNY, CDR2 SYGAGN. The CDR3 is CASSENRGHQNTLYF. The sequenced CDR3 bases are TGTGCCAGCAGTGAGAACAGGGGGCACCAAAACACCTTGTAC.

About this clone: Gene names are the mouse ones. The CDR3 sequence: CASSLAGGSGQLYF. The covered CDR3 bases are TGTGCCAGCAGCTTGGCTGGGGGGTCCGGGCAGCTCTAC. This chain connects TRBV3 to TRBJ2-2; TRBD2 matches 8 bases. Read coverage stops 1 residue before the CDR3 terminus; the germline J gene supplies the remainder. V was clipped by 3 bases and J by 6 bases; unmatched bases: 3. The CDR3 spans 14 residues. In germline, CDR1 is SNHLY, CDR2 FYNGKV (reference sequence).

This clone is medium-sized. Gene names follow the mouse nomenclature. The read finishes 1 residue shy of the CDR3 end, and the germline J gene is used to complete it. The chain carries TRBV26 and TRBJ2-2; D is unclear. With 0 bases removed from V and 4 bases from J, the gap between germline ends came to 6 bases. The CDR3 runs to 14 residues. Germline CDR1 is KGHPV and CDR2 is FQNQEV (reference sequence). CDR3 DNA (partial): TGTGCCAGCAGTCTGTCTGGGAGCACCGGGCAGCTCTAC. The encoded protein is CASSLSGSTGQLY. The CDR3 reads in full as CASSLSGSTGQLYF.

This clone was seen once. Gene names and germline match the mouse. With the read ending 1 residue before the CDR3 end, the germline J gene is used to fill in that end. The V and J genes are TRBV13-2 and TRBJ2-5, with D perhaps matching TRBD1 or TRBD2 (5 bases each). Germline values: CDR1 NNHNN, CDR2 SYGAGS (reference sequence). The CDR3 is 16 amino acids. The ends were cut back, 0 bases at V and 1 base at J, with 12 bases in the middle. This CDR3 is CASGDAAGVYQDTQYF. The sequenced CDR3 bases are TGTGCCAGCGGTGATGCCGCGGGGGTTTACCAAGACACCCAGTAC.

This clone is large (0.1 to 1%) within its sample. Gene and germline names: mouse. The CDR3 end falls 1 residue outside the read, so it is completed with the germline J gene. The rearrangement joins TRBV16 to TRBJ1-3, with 10 bases identical to TRBD1. Germline V CDR1 and CDR2: SGHSA, FRNQAP. Trimming cost V 4 bases and J 2 bases; bases outside gene matches: 5. The CDR3 covers 16 residues. The CDR3 loop is CASSSTGTGAGNTLYF. CDR3 DNA (partial): TGTGCAAGCAGCTCGACCGGGACAGGGGCTGGAAATACGCTCTAT.

In regard to this clone: The germline and genes are mouse ones. The read finishes 1 residue shy of the CDR3 end, and the germline J gene is used to complete it. J is TRBJ2-1 and V is TRBV15; D is uncertain. Trimming removed 2 bases from V and 0 bases from J, with 5 bases in between. The CDR3 spans 14 residues. Germline CDR1 reads SGHND; CDR2 reads FRSKSL. CDR3 sequence: CASSLQNNYAEQFF. The covered CDR3 bases are TGTGCCAGCAGTTTACAGAATAACTATGCTGAGCAGTTC.

Concerning this clone itself: Mouse germline and gene names are used. The CDR3 extends 1 residue past the end of the read, so its final part is completed from the germline J gene. V is TRBV19 and J is TRBJ1-1; 7 positions match TRBD1. The V gene's germline CDR1 is FNHDT and CDR2 SITEND (reference sequence). The CDR3 runs 14 residues. V was clipped by 4 bases and J by 0 bases; unmatched bases: 3. The CDR3 here is CASSYGTANTEVFF. CDR3 DNA (partial): TGTGCCAGCAGTTACGGGACAGCAAACACAGAAGTCTTC.

Remarks on this clone: This likely came from a read error, as a far larger clone is one base away. The gene names given are mouse names. The read finishes 1 residue shy of the CDR3 end, and the germline J gene is used to complete it. This chain connects TRBV16 to TRBJ1-3, with 10 positions matching TRBD1. There are 16 residues in the CDR3. The V gene's germline CDR1 is SGHSA and CDR2 FRNQAP. V trimming: 4 bases; J trimming: 6 bases; junction bases outside the gene matches: 9. CDR3 in amino acids: CASSSTGTGAVNTLYF. The CDR3 bases that were read are TGTGCAAGCAGCTCGACCGGGACAGGGGCTGTAAATACGCTCTAT.

Concerning this clone: Genes and germline are mouse. The read finishes 1 residue shy of the CDR3 end, and the germline J gene is used to complete it. J is TRBJ2-3 and V is TRBV16; D is perhaps TRBD1 or TRBD2 (6 bases each). CDR1 and CDR2 (germline): SGHSA, FRNQAP. V was clipped by 2 bases and J by 5 bases, with 14 bases between them. The CDR3 is 15 residues long. CDR3 in amino acids: CASSLSGGDGETLYF. CDR3 DNA, as far as it was read: TGTGCAAGCAGCTTAAGCGGGGGCGATGGAGAAACGCTGTAT.

As regards this clone: The listed genes are named as in mouse. The CDR3 end lies 1 residue beyond the end of the read and is filled in from the germline J gene. The chain links TRBV30 to TRBJ2-7, with 9 bases aligning to TRBD2. This CDR3 has 12 amino acids. Germline trimming cut 3 bases from V and 5 bases from J; bases unmatched to any gene: 2. The germline V gene encodes CDR1 SQVVS and CDR2 ANEGSEA. The CDR3 region is CSSRGTGNEQYF. The CDR3 bases that were read are TGTAGTTCTAGGGGGACTGGGAATGAACAGTAC. The full variable domain, with the rest looked up from reference TRBV30 and TRBJ2-7, is SVLLYQKPNRDICQSGTSLKIQCVADSQVVSMFWYQQFQEQSLMLMATANEGSEATYESGFTKDKFPISRPNLTFSTLTVNNARPGDSSIYFCSSRGTGNEQYFGPGTRLTVL.

As to this clone: Gene names refer to mouse genes. The DNA ends 1 residue before the CDR3 does, and the rest of the CDR3 is filled in from the germline J gene. The rearrangement uses TRBV20 and TRBJ2-3, with D perhaps matching TRBD2 (6 bases). The germline CDR1 and CDR2 sequences are GFQATS and STVNSAI. V lost 1 base and J 0 bases, leaving 8 bases between the germline ends. This CDR3 has 14 amino acids. The covered CDR3 bases are TGTGGTGCTAGGGCTCTGGGGAGTGCAGAAACGCTGTAT. It encodes CGARALGSAETLY. The entire CDR3 protein is CGARALGSAETLYF.

This clone is labeled as large. The gene names given are mouse names. The read stops 1 residue short of the end of the CDR3; the missing end is completed from the germline J gene. The chain employs TRBV14 and TRBJ2-1; D gene unclear. Trimming cost V 6 bases and J 3 bases, with 7 bases left between them. Germline assignment: CDR1 SGHDT and CDR2 FRDEAV. The CDR3 totals 12 residues. The covered CDR3 bases are TGTGCCAGCACTCATAGCTATGCTGAGCAGTTC. Translating gives CASTHSYAEQF. The whole CDR3 sequence reads CASTHSYAEQFF.

As for this clone: Each gene name is a mouse one. The CDR3 loop is CTCSAGQVYEQYF. Incomplete CDR3 DNA: TGCACCTGCAGTGCGGGTCAGGTCTATGAACAGTAC. The chain recombines TRBV1 with TRBJ2-7; unclear D gene. The CDR3 end is not reached by the read, which stops 1 residue before it; the germline J gene fills it in. Germline-derived CDR1 and CDR2 are NSQYPW and LRSPGD (reference sequence). This CDR3 region has 13 residues. V was cut by 3 bases and J by 3 bases, with 9 bases left in between.

This clone was counted a few times. Genes and germline come from the mouse. From the germline J gene comes the end of the CDR3, since the read stops 1 residue before it. V gene TRBV26 combines with J gene TRBJ1-6; a possible D gene is TRBD1 (6 bases). TRBJ1-6 is marked as an open reading frame, function uncertain. The V gene lost 6 bases and the J gene lost 5 bases, with 8 bases spanning the gap. The CDR3 loop spans 13 amino acids. The germline V gene encodes CDR1 KGHPV and CDR2 FQNQEV (reference sequence). The covered CDR3 bases are TGTGCCAGCAGACGGGACAATAATTCGCCCCTCTAC. Residues: CASRRDNNSPLY. The CDR3 as a whole reads CASRRDNNSPLYF.

Worth noting for this clone: The gene names given are mouse names. The DNA ends 1 residue before the CDR3 does, and the rest of the CDR3 is filled in from the germline J gene. This rearrangement joins TRBV23 to TRBJ1-6; no DNA check was done on the table's D call, TRBD1. TRBJ1-6 counts as an open reading frame of uncertain function. Germline lookup yields CDR1 KGHTA and CDR2 FQNQQP. The CDR3 spans 15 residues. CDR3 in amino acids: CSSSPTDSYNSPLYF. The CDR3 bases that were read are TGCTCCAGCAGTCCGACAGATTCCTATAATTCGCCCCTCTAC.

To note about this clone: Gene names refer to mouse genes. The read falls 1 residue short of the CDR3 end, and the missing part is taken from the germline J gene. V gene TRBV4 combines with J gene TRBJ2-5; 11 nucleotides agree with TRBD2. This CDR3 is built from 14 residues. V lost 5 bases, J lost 8 bases, and 6 bases stayed unmatched. Per germline, CDR1 LGHDT and CDR2 YNNKQL (reference sequence). CDR3 DNA, as far as it was read: TGTGCCAGCAGCCCCGACTGGGGGGGAGGCACCCAGTAC. Residues: CASSPDWGGGTQY. The whole CDR3 protein reads CASSPDWGGGTQYF.

This clone was detected once. Germline and genes: mouse. The CDR3 end is not reached by the read, which stops 1 residue before it; the germline J gene fills it in. The V and J genes are TRBV19 and TRBJ1-3; D not resolved. The germline V gene has CDR1 FNHDT and CDR2 SITEND (reference sequence). Trimming cost V 2 bases and J 0 bases, with 6 bases left between them. This CDR3 contains 14 residues. The part of the CDR3 DNA that was read is TGTGCCAGCAGTATTGGGGATTCTGGAAATACGCTCTAT. Translated, it gives CASSIGDSGNTLY. The complete CDR3 protein is CASSIGDSGNTLYF.

A note on this clone: The gene symbols are mouse symbols. The read comes to an end 1 residue before the CDR3 does, leaving the germline J gene to fill in the end. This rearrangement joins TRBV14 to TRBJ2-1; TRBD1 matches 8 bases. CDR3 length equals 13 residues. Looked up from germline, CDR1 is SGHDT and CDR2 is FRDEAV. Losses at the gene ends were 5 bases for V and 4 bases for J; bases not matched to a gene: 2. CDR3 protein: CASRDRGYAEQFF. The sequenced CDR3 bases are TGTGCCAGCAGAGACAGGGGTTATGCTGAGCAGTTC.

This clone was seen a few times. Germline and genes: mouse. The read halts 1 residue ahead of the CDR3 end, with the missing end drawn from the germline J gene. The rearrangement links TRBV13-2 to TRBJ1-4; D not certain. This CDR3 has 14 amino acids. Germline CDR1 reads NNHNN; CDR2 reads SYGAGS (reference sequence). V gave up 2 bases and J gave up 0 bases, with 5 bases separating them. The sequenced CDR3 bases are TGTGCCAGCGGTGACAGTATTTCCAACGAAAGATTATTT. Translated: CASGDSISNERLF. The whole CDR3 protein is CASGDSISNERLFF.

A note on this clone: Genes and germline are mouse. The CDR3 end falls 1 residue outside the read, so it is completed with the germline J gene. The V gene is TRBV20, the J gene TRBJ1-1; D unresolved. Trimming pared 3 bases from V and 0 bases from J, leaving 8 bases between. CDR3 length: 13 residues. The germline V gene has CDR1 GFQATS and CDR2 STVNSAI. CDR3 amino acids: CGARQTANTEVFF. The sequenced part of the CDR3 DNA is TGTGGTGCTAGACAGACTGCAAACACAGAAGTCTTC.

About this clone: Genes and germline come from the mouse. The CDR3 end falls 1 residue outside the read, so it is completed with the germline J gene. The J gene is TRBJ1-1, the V gene TRBV23; the D call TRBD1 from the table was never checked on the DNA. There are 14 residues in the CDR3. Germline-derived CDR1 and CDR2 are KGHTA and FQNQQP. CDR3 loop: CSSSLGQGATEVFF. The sequenced part of the CDR3 DNA is TGCTCCAGCAGTCTGGGACAGGGGGCGACAGAAGTCTTC.

Points on this clone: Gene labels here are mouse ones. The covered CDR3 bases are TGTGCCAGCACCCCCAACAGGCGGGGCGAAAGATTATTT. Its protein is CASTPNRRGERLF. The whole CDR3 protein is CASTPNRRGERLFF. The rearrangement uses TRBV19 and TRBJ1-4, with D maybe TRBD1 (5 bases). The missing CDR3 end, 1 residue past where the read stops, is filled in from the germline J gene. The CDR3 sequence is 14 residues long. V was clipped by 6 bases and J by 7 bases, with 16 bases between them. Per germline, CDR1 FNHDT and CDR2 SITEND (reference sequence). Using reference TRBV19 and TRBJ1-4 for the parts outside the CDR3, the full variable domain is GGIITQTPKFLIGQEGQKLTLKCQQNFNHDTMYWYRQDSGKGLRLIYYSITENDLQKGDLSEGYDASREKKSSFSLTVTSAQKNEMAVFLCASTPNRRGERLFFGHGTKLSVL.

About this clone: Only one base separates this from a far larger clonotype, so it likely reflects a read error. Gene names are mouse gene names. The read gets to within 1 residue of the CDR3 end, and the germline J gene fills in the rest. This chain uses TRBV13-1 with TRBJ2-3; perhaps TRBD1 as D (6 bases). The germline CDR1 and CDR2 sequences are NSHNY and SYGAGN. The CDR3 length is 15 residues. Incomplete CDR3 DNA: TGTGCCAGCAGTGATGCCAGGGGCGGTGCAGACACGCTGTAT. The encoded protein is CASSDARGGADTLY. The full CDR3 is CASSDARGGADTLYF.

In this sample, this clone is large. Gene names follow the mouse nomenclature. Read coverage stops 1 residue before the CDR3 terminus; the germline J gene supplies the remainder. The rearrangement joins TRBV13-3 to TRBJ2-7, with D hard to call. The CDR3 covers 12 residues. Between the trimmed V and J ends, which lost 2 bases and 1 base, there was a span of 4 bases. CDR1 is NNHDY and CDR2 is SYVADS in the germline V gene. The sequenced CDR3 bases are TGTGCCAGCAGTGAGGCATCCTATGAACAGTAC. This sequence encodes CASSEASYEQY. Given in full, the CDR3 is CASSEASYEQYF.

By its share, this clone is large. The germline and genes are mouse ones. The sequence runs out 1 residue before the end of the CDR3; the remainder is reconstructed from the germline J gene. The genes are TRBV1 and TRBJ2-7, with no clear D. Trimming took 0 bases from V and 2 from J, leaving 11 bases between them. Germline V gives CDR1 NSQYPW, CDR2 LRSPGD (reference sequence). This CDR3 contains 15 residues. The part of the CDR3 DNA that was read is TGCACCTGCAGTGCAGATCCGGGGAGGACCTATGAACAGTAC. Its protein is CTCSADPGRTYEQY. The entire CDR3 reads CTCSADPGRTYEQYF.